The source of this T cell receptor (beta chain) is a study of blood T cell repertoires in COVID-19. Across the study: From the United States, Italy and Spain came samples of acute and convalescent COVID-19. T cells, B-cell-depleted T cells, or PBMCs provided the cDNA or gDNA that served as material.

Authors' processing steps: The assay estimated nucleated cells by amplifying reference gene primers. Produced via immunoSEQ multiplex PCR; TCRdb's table is partial and in-frame only. Clone size and V and J calls were adopted from that table, with D and trimming inferred from the DNA. The sample records 250,000 to 350,000 clones, 84% being singletons. Enrollment of patients from Seattle took place during active infection, with longitudinal follow-up. CDR1 and CDR2 (germline): SGHTA, FQGNSA. The CDR3 is 15 residues long. V shed 1 base and J shed 8 bases, with 14 bases lying between them. The sample comprised peripheral blood. The TCR comes from a human donor with COVID-19, enrolled during active disease. The donor label of this sample is uncertain. The V call is TRBV7-2, the J call TRBJ1-4, with a tentative D call TRBD1 (5 bases). The CDR3 DNA reads as TGTGCCAGCAGCTTAGGTGGGGGAGGGTTAGAAAAACTGTTTTTT. Its protein is CASSLGGGGLEKLFF. Full variable domain (missing parts from reference TRBV7-2 and TRBJ1-4): GAGVSQSPSNKVTEKGKDVELRCDPISGHTALYWYRQSLGQGLEFLIYFQGNSAPDKSGLPSDRFSAERTGGSVSTLTIQRTQQEDSAVYLCASSLGGGGLEKLFFGSGTQLSVL.